This is a list of T cell receptor beta chains from one sample in a study of radiation and T cells in renal cell carcinoma. Repertoires were generated with immunoSEQ multiplex PCR, while TCRdb's copy carries only in-frame clones and drops some. The sample lists about 24,000 clones, about 62% occurring once. The sample consisted of tumor tissue, taken from a patient whose treatment was nephrectomy without radiotherapy. Every receptor here comes from a middle-aged man with renal cell carcinoma. The conserved cysteine and the conserved F or W are not part of the CDR3 here.

CDR3 protein,V gene,J gene
ASSPRRYNEQF,TRBV7-6,TRBJ2-1
AIKTGTSGANVLT,TRBV6-1,TRBJ2-6
ASRAGGSSTDTQY,TRBV5-1,TRBJ2-3
ASSFPRTVANYGYT,TRBV7-9,TRBJ1-2
ASSSSGDRSF,TRBV10-1,TRBJ2-1
ASSLTDPNQPQH,TRBV28,TRBJ1-5
ASSFGGSYGYT,TRBV5-6,TRBJ1-2
ASSLGAGGSNQPQH,TRBV5-1,TRBJ1-5
ASSLSWGGDTEAF,TRBV27,TRBJ1-1
ASSPWDRGLSSYEQY,TRBV27,TRBJ2-7
ASSLGSGVGETQY,TRBV7-3,TRBJ2-5
AWSTPDGTFYEQY,TRBV30,TRBJ2-7
ASSYGGRTEAF,TRBV6-6,TRBJ1-1
ASSKGGKDRAYGYT,TRBV21-1,TRBJ1-2
SVGGGHDYGYT,TRBV29-1,TRBJ1-2
ASSRDRGSAGELF,TRBV19,TRBJ2-2
ASSSGDGSRQQY,TRBV7-9,TRBJ2-7
AWSVRGFGAVYEKLF,TRBV30,TRBJ1-4
ASSTGQGYEQY,TRBV7-6,TRBJ2-7
SVLGGSKGGTEAF,TRBV29-1,TRBJ1-1
ASSQDRGQPQH,TRBV4-1,TRBJ1-5
ASSESGEQSTDTQY,TRBV10-2,TRBJ2-3
ASSPAGTGSDT,TRBV7-2,TRBJ1-2
AWSWVAGNTIY,TRBV30,TRBJ1-3
ASSSGTGGRETQY,TRBV5-1,TRBJ2-5
ASSPSGQGDTEAF,TRBV18,TRBJ1-1
ASSPGQERGNSPLH,TRBV5-1,TRBJ1-6
ASSEGLELYEQY,TRBV6-1,TRBJ2-7
ASSHDTGATEAF,TRBV6-5,TRBJ1-1
ASSPQGSGETQY,TRBV2,TRBJ2-5
ASSLYSGGSAVGNEQF,TRBV7-6,TRBJ2-1
ASSRDSLATNEKLF,TRBV27,TRBJ1-4
ASSEQGGAETQY,TRBV10-2,TRBJ2-5
ASSLVRDEKLF,TRBV5-6,TRBJ1-4
ASRASNTEAF,TRBV6-6,TRBJ1-1
SASLVYEQY,TRBV20-1,TRBJ2-7
ASRELAGGQETQY,TRBV10-2,TRBJ2-5
ASSPPELYGYT,TRBV5-1,TRBJ1-2
ASSFSGTGGAETQY,TRBV7-6,TRBJ2-5
ASSEWGQGYNEQF,TRBV2,TRBJ2-1
ASSLGTGGTDTQY,TRBV18,TRBJ2-3
ASSPALGDTQY,TRBV18,TRBJ2-3
ASSYGSRHRGTEAF,TRBV28,TRBJ1-1
SVEDPFRGGYT,TRBV29-1,TRBJ1-2
ASSLVAVTSYEQY,TRBV27,TRBJ2-7
ASSTGGNYGYT,TRBV6-6,TRBJ1-2
ATKVEHGANVLT,TRBV13,TRBJ2-6
ASSQRVGYGYT,TRBV5-1,TRBJ1-2
SVGSGRVNEQF,TRBV29-1,TRBJ2-1
ASSVVQGGGYT,TRBV9,TRBJ1-2
ASRLQGTGTQY,TRBV25-1,TRBJ2-3
ASSLGGGQSYEQY,TRBV7-7,TRBJ2-7
ANRTRDSTYLWSPLH,TRBV4-2,TRBJ1-6
ASSGEQGNTEAF,TRBV6-1,TRBJ1-1
ASSRGEGGFYGYT,TRBV6-5,TRBJ1-2
ASSMTSGPYEQY,TRBV6-1,TRBJ2-7
ASSVGADRDQAF,TRBV9,TRBJ1-1
ASSPDGSNQPQH,TRBV7-2,TRBJ1-5